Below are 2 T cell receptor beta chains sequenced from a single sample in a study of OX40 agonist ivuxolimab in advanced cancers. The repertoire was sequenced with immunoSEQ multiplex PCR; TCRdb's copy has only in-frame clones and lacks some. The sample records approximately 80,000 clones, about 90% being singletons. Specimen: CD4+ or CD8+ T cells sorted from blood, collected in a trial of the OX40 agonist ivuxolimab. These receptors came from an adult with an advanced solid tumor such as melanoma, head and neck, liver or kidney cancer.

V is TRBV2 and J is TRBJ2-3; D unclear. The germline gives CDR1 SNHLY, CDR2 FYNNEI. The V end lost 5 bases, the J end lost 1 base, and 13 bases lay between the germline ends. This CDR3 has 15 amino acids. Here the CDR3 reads CASSRLIFRTDTQYF. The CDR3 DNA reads TGTGCCAGCAGTAGACTGATTTTCCGCACAGATACGCAGTATTTT.

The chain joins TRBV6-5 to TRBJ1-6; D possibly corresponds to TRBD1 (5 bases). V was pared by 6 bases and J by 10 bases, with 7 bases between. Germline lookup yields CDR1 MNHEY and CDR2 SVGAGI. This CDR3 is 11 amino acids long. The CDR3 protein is CASRRGSPLHF. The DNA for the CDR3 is TGTGCCAGCAGGAGGGGATCACCCCTCCACTTT.